A single sample is the source of the 31 T cell receptor beta chains below, sequenced in a study of T cell responses to AZD1222 COVID-19 vaccine. TCRdb's table, derived via immunoSEQ multiplex PCR, lists solely in-frame clones and lacks some. The data show 150,000 or so clones, roughly nine tenths seen once. The sample consisted of peripheral blood, taken on day 0 of AZD1222 vaccination. The receptor source for this set is an adult in good health.

The chain is built from TRBV5-1 and TRBJ2-7; TRBD2 matches 10 bases. This CDR3 comprises 17 residues. The ends lost 4 bases at V and 3 bases at J; junction bases unmatched: 13. From germline, CDR1 is SGHRS and CDR2 YFSETQ. This chain's CDR3 is CASSPSLAGASVYEQYF. CDR3 coding DNA: TGCGCCAGCAGCCCCAGTCTAGCGGGAGCCAGTGTCTACGAGCAGTACTTC.

The V gene is TRBV5-1, the J gene TRBJ2-7; 10 bases align to TRBD1. CDR1 and CDR2 from the germline V gene are SGHRS and YFSETQ. The CDR3 is 16 amino acids. J gave up 6 bases and V 3 bases, and 12 bases lay outside the gene matches. This CDR3 reads CASSWSTGQGNREQYF. The CDR3 nucleotides are TGCGCCAGCAGCTGGTCCACGGGACAGGGGAACCGCGAGCAGTACTTC.

The gene calls are TRBV4-1 and TRBJ1-2, with D possibly being TRBD1 (6 bases). Between the trimmed V and J ends, which lost 4 bases and 4 bases, there was a span of 10 bases. There are 13 residues in the CDR3. The germline CDR1 and CDR2 sequences are MGHRA and YSYEKL. CDR3 residues: CASSPGATYGYTF. The CDR3, as DNA: TGCGCCAGCAGCCCAGGGGCAACCTATGGCTACACCTTC.

The CDR3, as DNA: TGCAGTGCTAGTGAAGGACAGGGTAAAGGCGAGCAGTACTTC. Its translation is CSASEGQGKGEQYF. The rearrangement joins TRBV20-1 to TRBJ2-7, with TRBD1 identical over 8 bases. The CDR3 is 14 amino acids. With V trimmed by 3 bases and J by 6 bases, 10 bases remained unmatched. Looked up from germline, CDR1 is DFQATT and CDR2 is SNEGSKA (reference sequence).

The CDR3 DNA reads as TGTGCCAGCAGCTTAGTCGGGGACACCATATATTTT. It specifies CASSLVGDTIYF. The chain joins TRBV13 to TRBJ1-3; D is uncertain. V was pared by 1 base and J by 8 bases, with 6 bases between. The CDR3 length is 12 residues. Germline V gene lookup returns CDR1 PRHDT and CDR2 FYEKMQ (reference sequence).

The chain combines TRBV5-5 with TRBJ1-6, with no clear D. The CDR3 contains 15 residues. Germline V lookup: CDR1 SGHKS, CDR2 YYEKEE (reference sequence). The V end lost 5 bases, the J end lost 7 bases, and 16 bases lay between the germline ends. CDR3 residues: CASRPGGFPNSPLHF. CDR3 DNA sequence: TGTGCCAGCAGGCCAGGAGGGTTTCCAAATTCACCCCTCCACTTT.

This clone was found once. The rearrangement joins TRBV5-4 to TRBJ2-5, with TRBD2 identical over 9 bases. J gave up 2 bases and V 3 bases, and 11 bases lay outside the gene matches. The length of the CDR3 is 17 residues. Germline CDR1 and CDR2: SGHNT and YYREEE (reference sequence). In DNA, the CDR3 is TGTGCCAGCAGCTCCCACCTCATTAGCGGGAGACAAGAGACCCAGTACTTC. Translated, it gives CASSSHLISGRQETQYF.

This clone was found many times. The J gene is TRBJ1-1, the V gene TRBV15, with D perhaps TRBD1 (5 bases). Germline V gives CDR1 LNHNV, CDR2 YYDKDF (reference sequence). The CDR3 has 14 residues. Trimming removed 1 base from V and 7 bases from J, with 13 bases in between. The CDR3 sequence: CATSRAVGVSEAFF. The CDR3 nucleotides read TGTGCCACCAGCAGAGCGGTAGGGGTTAGTGAAGCTTTCTTT.

The chain carries TRBV27 and TRBJ2-1; 10 positions match TRBD2. The V gene's germline CDR1 is MNHEY and CDR2 SMNVEV (reference sequence). The length of the CDR3 is 15 residues. V was pared by 8 bases and J by 6 bases, with 10 bases of the junction left unmatched. The CDR3 sequence is CASSIDSGGANEQFF. CDR3 DNA sequence: TGTGCCAGCTCAATAGACAGCGGGGGGGCCAATGAGCAGTTCTTC.

The V and J genes are TRBV11-3 and TRBJ1-4, with 7 bases lining up with TRBD1. Germline V gives CDR1 SGHNT, CDR2 YENEEA. The CDR3 covers 18 residues. The V gene end was trimmed by 8 bases and the J gene end by 8 bases; junction bases not matched to a gene: 23. CDR3 region: CASAEPGQSFRGGEKLFF. The DNA of the CDR3 is TGTGCCAGCGCAGAACCGGGACAGTCTTTCCGAGGAGGGGAAAAACTGTTTTTT.

V and J are TRBV6-1 and TRBJ2-4; the match to TRBD1 covers 10 bases. Germline V gene lookup returns CDR1 MNHNS and CDR2 SASEGT. The CDR3 extends over 19 amino acids. With 2 bases clipped from V and 8 bases from J, the junction kept 18 bases outside the gene matches. The CDR3 region has the DNA TGTGCCAGCAGTGAACAAATCCCGGGACAGGGGACCCCCGAGGACATTCAGTACTTC. It yields the protein CASSEQIPGQGTPEDIQYF.

CDR3 nucleotides: TGCGCCAGCAGCTTGGTAGCACAAAGCTCTGGAAACACCATATATTTT. Translated: CASSLVAQSSGNTIYF. The chain recombines TRBV5-1 with TRBJ1-3; no clear D. The CDR3 contains 16 residues. V lost 0 bases and J lost 0, with 10 bases in between. The germline V gene encodes CDR1 SGHRS and CDR2 YFSETQ.

This chain connects TRBV7-8 to TRBJ2-1, with D perhaps TRBD2 (5 bases). Germline lookup yields CDR1 SGHVS and CDR2 FQNEAQ. The CDR3 spans 15 residues. Trimming removed 2 bases at V and 7 bases at J, with 15 bases between. CDR3 residues: CASSLHLALLNEQFF. The CDR3 DNA follows: TGTGCCAGCAGCTTACATCTAGCCCTATTAAATGAGCAGTTCTTC. Full variable domain (remainder filled in from reference TRBV7-8 and TRBJ2-1): GAGVSQSPRYKVAKRGQDVALRCDPISGHVSLFWYQQALGQGPEFLTYFQNEAQLDKSGLPSDRFFAERPEGSVSTLKIQRTQQEDSAVYLCASSLHLALLNEQFFGPGTRLTVL.

The CDR3 reads CASTDRAGRYGYTF. The CDR3 DNA reads TGTGCCAGTACAGACAGGGCCGGGCGGTATGGCTACACCTTC. The chain recombines TRBV19 with TRBJ1-2, with TRBD1 matching over 7 bases. This CDR3 has 14 residues. Trimming removed 7 bases from V and 5 bases from J; junction bases left unmatched: 10. Germline CDR1 is LNHDA and CDR2 is SQIVND (reference sequence).

The chain carries TRBV18 and TRBJ1-2; D is ambiguous. From germline, CDR1 is KGHSH and CDR2 LQKENI. Deletions cut 6 bases from V and 8 bases from J, with 13 bases between. The CDR3 runs 12 residues. CDR3 region: CASSPDTAGYTF. As DNA, the CDR3 is TGTGCCAGCTCCCCCGACACCGCGGGCTACACCTTC.

The rearrangement uses TRBV10-1 and TRBJ1-4, with D hard to call. The CDR3 totals 15 residues. Per the germline V gene, CDR1 is WNHNN and CDR2 is SYGVQD (reference sequence). Deletions cut 0 bases from V and 8 bases from J, with 13 bases between. Here the CDR3 reads CASSESSGIGEKLFF. CDR3 bases: TGCGCCAGCAGTGAGTCGTCGGGGATTGGGGAAAAACTGTTTTTT.

The V and J genes are TRBV7-6 and TRBJ2-2, with D perhaps matching TRBD2 (6 bases). Trimming pared 5 bases from V and 7 bases from J, leaving 17 bases between. The CDR3 consists of 15 residues. Per the germline V gene, CDR1 is SGHVS and CDR2 is FNYEAQ. CDR3 in amino acids: CASSRRQGGFGELFF. CDR3 sequence (DNA): TGTGCCAGCAGCCGGAGGCAGGGAGGATTCGGGGAGCTGTTTTTT. Full variable domain (remainder filled in from reference TRBV7-6 and TRBJ2-2): GAGVSQSPRYKVTKRGQDVALRCDPISGHVSLYWYRQALGQGPEFLTYFNYEAQQDKSGLPNDRFSAERPEGSISTLTIQRTEQRDSAMYRCASSRRQGGFGELFFGEGSRLTVL.

The chain is built from TRBV5-1 and TRBJ1-2; 7 nucleotides match TRBD1. This CDR3 is 13 amino acids long. CDR1 is SGHRS, CDR2 YFSETQ, per germline. V shed 7 bases and J 2 bases; nucleotides not matched to a gene: 5. CDR3 loop: CASGRDSNYGYTF. The CDR3 DNA follows: TGCGCCAGCGGCCGGGACAGCAACTATGGCTACACCTTC. Using reference TRBV5-1 and TRBJ1-2 for the parts outside the CDR3, the full variable domain is KAGVTQTPRYLIKTRGQQVTLSCSPISGHRSVSWYQQTPGQGLQFLFEYFSETQRNKGNFPGRFSGRQFSNSRSEMNVSTLELGDSALYLCASGRDSNYGYTFGSGTRLTVV.

V is TRBV4-1 and J is TRBJ1-1; TRBD1 matches at 7 bases. J lost 1 base, V lost 4 bases, and 6 bases had no gene match. The V gene's germline CDR1 is MGHRA and CDR2 YSYEKL. CDR3 length: 15 amino acids. CDR3 sequence: CASSRTEGANTEAFF. CDR3 in DNA: TGCGCCAGCAGCCGAACGGAGGGGGCGAACACTGAAGCTTTCTTT.

As concerns this clone: This same CDR3 is encoded by further DNA sequences in the sample. CDR3 in amino acids: CASSLRAPGPYEQYF. In DNA form, the CDR3 reads TGTGCCAGCAGCCTCCGGGCCCCCGGGCCCTACGAGCAGTACTTC. This chain links TRBV11-2 with TRBJ2-7, with D unresolved. The CDR3 covers 15 residues. Germline V gene lookup returns CDR1 SGHAT and CDR2 FQNNGV. Trimming pared 5 bases from V and 2 bases from J, leaving 16 bases between.

The chain carries TRBV7-9 and TRBJ1-4; D gene unclear. The CDR3 is 12 amino acids. CDR1 is SEHNR, CDR2 FQNEAQ, per germline (reference sequence). With 3 bases removed from V and 7 bases from J, the gap between germline ends came to 6 bases. As DNA, the CDR3 is TGTGCCAGCAGCTTGTATAGTGAAAAACTGTTTTTT. It encodes CASSLYSEKLFF.

This clone showed up just once. This chain joins TRBV10-1 and TRBJ1-3, with D uncertain. In germline, CDR1 is WNHNN, CDR2 SYGVQD (reference sequence). The CDR3 is 14 amino acids. Trimming took off 4 bases at V and 0 bases at J, with 7 bases between the two ends. In DNA, the CDR3 is TGCGCCAGCAGTGCAACAGTCTCTGGAAACACCATATATTTT. Its protein product is CASSATVSGNTIYF.

This sequence joins TRBV6-2 or TRBV6-3 and TRBJ1-4; D not resolved. V lost 4 bases and J lost 10, with 22 bases in between. The CDR3 is 16 amino acids. CDR1 is MNHEY and CDR2 is SVGEGT in the germline V gene. CDR3 protein: CASSSPDPKDEGKLFF. The CDR3 DNA is TGTGCCAGCAGTTCCCCGGACCCAAAGGACGAAGGAAAACTGTTTTTT.

CDR3 region: CASSSGRANTGELFF. For the CDR3, the DNA is TGTGCCAGTAGTAGCGGGAGGGCGAACACCGGGGAGCTGTTTTTT. The rearrangement links TRBV19 to TRBJ2-2; 9 bases map to TRBD2. Germline assignment: CDR1 LNHDA and CDR2 SQIVND (reference sequence). With 4 bases clipped from V and 0 bases from J, the junction kept 0 bases outside the gene matches. This CDR3 spans 15 amino acids.

The rearrangement uses TRBV18 and TRBJ2-7; D gene uncertain. CDR1 KGHSH and CDR2 LQKENI come from the germline V gene. The V and J ends lost 6 bases and 5 bases respectively, with 11 bases between them. The CDR3 is made up of 12 amino acids. The chain's CDR3 is CASSRHSNEQYF. As DNA, the CDR3 is TGTGCCAGCTCCCGACACTCAAACGAGCAGTACTTC.

This clone appeared a single time. The chain uses TRBV5-6 and TRBJ1-2; possible D gene TRBD1, 6 bases. The CDR3 runs 15 residues. V was pared by 6 bases and J by 4 bases, with 19 bases between. The V gene's germline CDR1 is SGHDT and CDR2 YYEEEE. DNA of the CDR3: TGTGCCAGCAACTTACAGGGAGCCGCTAGCTATGGCTACACCTTC. Translating it yields CASNLQGAASYGYTF.

CDR3 sequence: CASSFDRGPYGYTF. In nucleotides, the CDR3 is TGTGCCAGCAGCTTTGACAGGGGGCCCTACGGCTACACCTTC. V and J are TRBV7-2 and TRBJ1-2; 10 nucleotides match TRBD1. V lost 3 bases and J lost 8; bases outside the gene matches: 6. The CDR3 totals 14 residues. The germline gives CDR1 SGHTA, CDR2 FQGNSA.

The chain combines TRBV7-9 with TRBJ1-4, with D maybe TRBD1 (6 bases). Trimming removed 5 bases from V and 8 bases from J, with 24 bases in between. The V gene's germline CDR1 is SEHNR and CDR2 FQNEAQ (reference sequence). CDR3 size: 17 residues. CDR3 amino acids: CASSRRYGGQDGEKLFF. The CDR3 DNA reads as TGTGCCAGCAGCCGGAGGTACGGGGGCCAGGATGGCGAAAAACTGTTTTTT.

V gene TRBV2 combines with J gene TRBJ2-1; 11 bases align to TRBD2. In germline, CDR1 is SNHLY, CDR2 FYNNEI. The trim removed 6 bases at V and 12 bases at J, leaving 4 bases unmatched. The CDR3 loop spans 12 amino acids. The CDR3 region has the DNA TGTGCCAGCAGCGTTAGCGGGAGGGCGCAGTTCTTC. This translates into CASSVSGRAQFF.

The rearrangement uses TRBV7-9 and TRBJ1-6; D is undetermined. The V end lost 2 bases, the J end lost 10 bases, and 9 bases lay between the germline ends. The CDR3 extends over 13 amino acids. From germline, CDR1 is SEHNR and CDR2 FQNEAQ (reference sequence). The CDR3 region has the DNA TGTGCCAGCAGCTTATATGCAGACTCACCCCTCCACTTT. This sequence encodes CASSLYADSPLHF.

This clone was observed a single time. This chain joins TRBV15 and TRBJ2-7; 11 positions agree with TRBD2. The V and J ends lost 1 base and 6 bases, in that order; junction bases with no gene match: 14. This CDR3 has 18 residues. In germline, CDR1 is LNHNV, CDR2 YYDKDF (reference sequence). The CDR3 here is CATSRGGSGRAGTREQYF. The CDR3 coding sequence is TGTGCCACCAGCAGAGGGGGTAGCGGGAGGGCCGGGACTCGCGAGCAGTACTTC. The full variable domain, in which reference TRBV15 and TRBJ2-7 provide the parts outside the CDR3, is DAMVIQNPRYQVTQFGKPVTLSCSQTLNHNVMYWYQQKSSQAPKLLFHYYDKDFNNEADTPDNFQSRRPNTSFCFLDIRSPGLGDTAMYLCATSRGGSGRAGTREQYFGPGTRLTVT.